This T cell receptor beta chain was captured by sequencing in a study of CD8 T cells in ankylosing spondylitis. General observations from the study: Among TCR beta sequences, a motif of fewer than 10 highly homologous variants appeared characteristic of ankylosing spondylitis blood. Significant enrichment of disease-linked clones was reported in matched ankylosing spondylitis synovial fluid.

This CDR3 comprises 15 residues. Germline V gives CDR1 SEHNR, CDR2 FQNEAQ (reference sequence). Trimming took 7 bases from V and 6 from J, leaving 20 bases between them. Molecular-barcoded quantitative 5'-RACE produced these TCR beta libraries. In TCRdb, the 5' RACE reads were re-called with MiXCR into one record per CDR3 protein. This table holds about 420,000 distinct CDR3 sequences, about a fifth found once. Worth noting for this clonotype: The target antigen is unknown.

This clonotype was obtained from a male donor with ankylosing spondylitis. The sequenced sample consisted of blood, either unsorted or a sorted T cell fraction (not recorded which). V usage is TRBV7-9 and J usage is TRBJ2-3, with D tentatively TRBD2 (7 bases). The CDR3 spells CASTIGGAEADTQYF. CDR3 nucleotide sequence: TGTGCCAGCACCATAGGGGGGGCTGAGGCGGATACGCAGTATTTT.